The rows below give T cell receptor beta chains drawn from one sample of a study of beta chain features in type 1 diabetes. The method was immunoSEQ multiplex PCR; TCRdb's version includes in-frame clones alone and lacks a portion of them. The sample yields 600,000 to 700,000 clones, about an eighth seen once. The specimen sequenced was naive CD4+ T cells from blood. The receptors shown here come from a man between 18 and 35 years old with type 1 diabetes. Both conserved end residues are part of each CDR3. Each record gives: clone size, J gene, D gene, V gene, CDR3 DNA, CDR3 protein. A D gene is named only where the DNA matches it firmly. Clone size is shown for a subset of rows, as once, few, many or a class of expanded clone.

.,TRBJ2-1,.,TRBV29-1,TGCAGCGTTGCCCCCAACAATGAGCAGTTCTTC,CSVAPNNEQFF
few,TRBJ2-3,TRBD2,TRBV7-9,TGTGCCAGCAGTATCGGGACTAGCGGGCATACGCAGTATTTT,CASSIGTSGHTQYF
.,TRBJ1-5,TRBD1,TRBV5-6,TGTGCCAGCAGCTTGCAGGGGGCGTACGAGGATCAGCCCCAGCATTTT,CASSLQGAYEDQPQHF
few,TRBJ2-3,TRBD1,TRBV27,TGTGCCAGCAGCCTGGGACAGGGGGGCACAGATACGCAGTATTTT,CASSLGQGGTDTQYF
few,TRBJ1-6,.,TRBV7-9,TGTGCCAGCACCCCGACTGAAAATTCACCCCTCCACTTT,CASTPTENSPLHF
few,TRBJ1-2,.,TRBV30,TGTGCCTGGAGTGGGCAGGCCAACTATGGCTACACCTTC,CAWSGQANYGYTF
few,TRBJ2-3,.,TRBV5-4,TGTGCCAGCAGCTTGCGCCTTTCTAGCACAGATACGCAGTATTTT,CASSLRLSSTDTQYF
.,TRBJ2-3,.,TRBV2,TGTGCCAGCAGTGAAGCGCAGGAGTTTACAGATACGCAGTATTTT,CASSEAQEFTDTQYF
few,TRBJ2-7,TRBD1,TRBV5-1,TGCGCCAGCAGCTTGGATCCGGGACAGGGGCACGAGCAGTACTTC,CASSLDPGQGHEQYF
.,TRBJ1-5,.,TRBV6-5,TGTGCCAGCAGCCAGAGTTATAGCAATCAGCCCCAGCATTTT,CASSQSYSNQPQHF
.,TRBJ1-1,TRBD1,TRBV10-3,TGTGCCATCAGTGAGTCCACAGGGGGCGGAACTGAAGCTTTCTTT,CAISESTGGGTEAFF
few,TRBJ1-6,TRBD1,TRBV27,TGTGCCAGCAGTTTAGGGTCAGGGGGGTATTCACCCCTCCACTTT,CASSLGSGGYSPLHF
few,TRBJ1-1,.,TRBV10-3,TGTGCCATCAGTTTTAGTGTGAACACTGAAGCTTTCTTT,CAISFSVNTEAFF
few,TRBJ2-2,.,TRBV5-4,TGTGCCAGCAGAGGGCCGAACACCGGGGAGCTGTTTTTT,CASRGPNTGELFF
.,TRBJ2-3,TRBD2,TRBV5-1,TGCGCCAGCAGCCCCGGACTAGCGGGGGAGCCCGGAGGTACGCAGTATTTT,CASSPGLAGEPGGTQYF
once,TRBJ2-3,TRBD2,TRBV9,TGTGCCAGCAGCCCGCCGACTAGCGAGAGTCCGCAGTATTTT,CASSPPTSESPQYF
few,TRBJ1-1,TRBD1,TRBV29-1,TGCAGCGGTGACAGGGGGGGAGTGGCCACTGAAGCTTTCTTT,CSGDRGGVATEAFF
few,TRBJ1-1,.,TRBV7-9,TGTGCCAGCAGCTCCCCTCGGGGGAAGGGGACGAACACTGAAGCTTTCTTT,CASSSPRGKGTNTEAFF
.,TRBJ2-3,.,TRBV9,TGTGCCAGCAGCGTCCGGGACTCGCTAAGCCTTAGCACAGATACGCAGTATTTT,CASSVRDSLSLSTDTQYF
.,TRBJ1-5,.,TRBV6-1,TGTGCCAGCAGTCCTCTCGGTCAGCCCCAGCATTTT,CASSPLGQPQHF
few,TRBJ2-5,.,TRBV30,TGTGCCTGGGCGACCGGGACTCGAGTAAGGGACCAGTACTTC,CAWATGTRVRDQYF
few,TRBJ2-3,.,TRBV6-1,TGTGCCAGCCTCGGGGCCGTGGCTACGCAGTATTTT,CASLGAVATQYF
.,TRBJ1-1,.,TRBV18,TGTGCCAGCTCACCAGTCAGGGGCGCTGAAGCTTTCTTT,CASSPVRGAEAFF
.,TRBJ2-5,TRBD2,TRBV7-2,TGTGCCAGCAGCCGAGCGGGGGGGCCCTCAGAGACCCAGTACTTC,CASSRAGGPSETQYF
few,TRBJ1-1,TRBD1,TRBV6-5,TGTGCCAGCAGTTACTCTTACAGGGGGGACACTGAAGCTTTCTTT,CASSYSYRGDTEAFF
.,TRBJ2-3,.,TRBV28,TGTGCCAGCAGTCCTCAACAGCGGGTTTCTAGCACAGATACGCAGTATTTT,CASSPQQRVSSTDTQYF
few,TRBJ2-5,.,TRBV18,TGTGCCAGCTCACCAATGGGGGAGACCCAGTACTTC,CASSPMGETQYF
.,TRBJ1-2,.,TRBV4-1,TGCGCCAGCAGCCAAGATCATGGCTACACCTTC,CASSQDHGYTF
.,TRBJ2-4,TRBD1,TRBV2,TGTGCCAGCAGGGGGACAGGGGCGGGAAACATTCAGTACTTC,CASRGTGAGNIQYF
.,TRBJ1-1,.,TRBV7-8,TGTGCCAGCAGCCTAACAAGGAGGGGCACTGAAGCTTTCTTT,CASSLTRRGTEAFF
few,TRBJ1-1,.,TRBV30,TGTGCCTGGAGTGGGGGTGGTGAAGCTTTCTTT,CAWSGGGEAFF
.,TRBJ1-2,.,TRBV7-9,TGTGCCAGCAGCCCCCTTGTCCCGCTGGACTATGGCTACACCTTC,CASSPLVPLDYGYTF
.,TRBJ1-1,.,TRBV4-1,TGCGCCAGCAGCCAAGATTTAACCGTCACTGAAGCTTTCTTT,CASSQDLTVTEAFF
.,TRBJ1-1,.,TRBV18,TGTGCCAGCTCACCCCCTGGAGGGGCCCTCCACCGTGAAGCTTTCTTT,CASSPPGGALHREAFF
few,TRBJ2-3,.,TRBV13,TGTGCCAGCAGCTTAGGAAGGGGGGCCCACACAGATACGCAGTATTTT,CASSLGRGAHTDTQYF
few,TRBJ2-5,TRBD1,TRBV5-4,TGTGCCAGCTTTCCGGACAGGGCCACCGAGACCCAGTACTTC,CASFPDRATETQYF
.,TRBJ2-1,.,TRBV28,TGTGCCAGCAGTTTACCGTGGGCAGGACCTAGCTCCTACAATGAGCAGTTCTTC,CASSLPWAGPSSYNEQFF